This T cell receptor (beta chain) was observed in a study of blood T cell repertoires in COVID-19. Germline trimming cut 0 bases from V and 14 bases from J; bases unmatched to any gene: 2. This CDR3 region has 12 residues. Germline CDR1 is MNHEY and CDR2 is SVGEGT. The method was immunoSEQ multiplex PCR; TCRdb's version includes in-frame clones alone and lacks a portion of them. The sample shows about 120,000 clones, 83% of them seen only once. Input material: peripheral blood. This sequence was found in a man at least 80 years old with active or convalescent COVID-19. The chain carries TRBV6-2 or TRBV6-3 and TRBJ2-3, with 10 bases lining up with TRBD2. The CDR3 DNA is TGTGCCAGCAGTTACTCTAGCGGGGGGATGTATTTT. The encoded protein is CASSYSSGGMYF.